One sample yielded the 9 T cell receptor beta chains listed below, sequenced in a study of T cell responses to AZD1222 COVID-19 vaccine. Using immunoSEQ multiplex PCR, the repertoire was profiled, and TCRdb retains in-frame clones only, with some absent. In the table there are 53,000 or so clones, roughly 84% of which are singletons. Sequenced material: peripheral blood, taken on day 0 of AZD1222 vaccination. These receptors originate from an adult in good health.

This clone was seen just once. This sequence joins TRBV6-5 and TRBJ1-1; 11 bases match TRBD1. The ends lost 6 bases at V and 2 bases at J; junction bases unmatched: 5. The CDR3 runs to 15 residues. Germline values: CDR1 MNHEY, CDR2 SVGAGI. The CDR3, as DNA: TGTGCCAGCAGCTGGACAGGGGGCGCAAACACTGAAGCTTTCTTT. It translates to CASSWTGGANTEAFF.

The chain couples TRBV20-1 to TRBJ1-2; D unresolved. V gave up 3 bases and J gave up 0 bases, with 11 bases separating them. Per germline, CDR1 DFQATT and CDR2 SNEGSKA (reference sequence). The CDR3 is 14 amino acids. The CDR3 region has the DNA TGCAGTGCTAGTTTAAGATGGGCTAACTATGGCTACACCTTC. Its translation is CSASLRWANYGYTF.

The gene calls are TRBV12-3 or TRBV12-4 and TRBJ2-3; D gene ambiguous. The CDR3 is 12 residues long. Trimming left V 7 bases short and J 0 bases short, with 5 bases between. The CDR3 nucleotides read TGTGCCAGCACCCCTAGCACAGATACGCAGTATTTT. Protein: CASTPSTDTQYF.

The CDR3 loop is CASRFVSGSPLHF. The CDR3 coding sequence is TGTGCCAGCAGATTTGTCAGCGGTTCACCCCTCCACTTT. This rearrangement joins TRBV6-4 to TRBJ1-6, with D unclear. Germline lookup yields CDR1 MRHNA and CDR2 SNTAGT. There are 13 residues in the CDR3. V was cut by 6 bases and J by 9 bases, with 12 bases left in between.

The chain links TRBV28 to TRBJ1-3; 8 bases are a match to TRBD1. V lost 2 bases, J lost 6 bases, and 0 bases stayed unmatched. Germline assignment: CDR1 MDHEN and CDR2 SYDVKM. This CDR3 has 13 amino acids. The DNA of the CDR3 is TGTGCCAGCAGTTTACAGGGGGCAAACACCATATATTTT. Protein sequence: CASSLQGANTIYF.

This clone occurred once. V usage is TRBV27 and J usage is TRBJ1-6; D remains unclear. From germline, CDR1 is MNHEY and CDR2 SMNVEV (reference sequence). The CDR3 extends over 14 amino acids. Trimming took off 6 bases at V and 0 bases at J, with 6 bases between the two ends. CDR3 amino acids: CASRSNSYNSPLHF. CDR3 bases: TGTGCCAGCAGGTCAAACTCCTATAATTCACCCCTCCACTTT.

The chain is built from TRBV4-1 and TRBJ1-1; tentatively, D is TRBD1 (5 bases). The CDR3 loop spans 14 amino acids. Germline assignment: CDR1 MGHRA and CDR2 YSYEKL. With 1 base removed from V and 5 bases from J, the gap between germline ends came to 11 bases. Written as DNA, the CDR3 is TGCGCCAGCAGCCAAGGGAGGGGTGATACTGAAGCTTTCTTT. It is translated as CASSQGRGDTEAFF.

The chain employs TRBV11-2 and TRBJ1-4; possibly TRBD1 for D (6 bases). The CDR3 is 14 residues long. Germline CDR1 SGHAT, CDR2 FQNNGV. The ends were cut back, 5 bases at V and 4 bases at J, with 11 bases in the middle. The CDR3 bases are TGTGCCAGCAGCCAGGGACATCTTAATGAAAAACTGTTTTTT. Translating it yields CASSQGHLNEKLFF.

The gene calls are TRBV4-3 and TRBJ1-1; D is unresolved. The length of the CDR3 is 13 residues. The V end lost 0 bases, the J end lost 10 bases, and 12 bases lay between the germline ends. In germline, CDR1 is LGHNA, CDR2 YSLEER. The CDR3 reads CASSQESGSVAFF. CDR3 coding DNA: TGCGCCAGCAGCCAAGAAAGTGGCTCGGTAGCTTTCTTT.